Sequencing of this T cell receptor (beta chain) was carried out in a study of a mutant IDH1 vaccine in newly diagnosed glioma. Time point denoted: week 11, during vaccination. Topical imiquimod accompanied each vaccine dose, which consisted of 300 ug of mutant IDH1 20-mer peptide. The V end lost 7 bases, the J end lost 3 bases, and 13 bases lay between the germline ends. The V gene's germline CDR1 is SQVTM and CDR2 ANQGSEA. The CDR3 has 12 residues. In the case of this clone: What it recognizes is unknown.

Profiled with immunoSEQ multiplex PCR; TCRdb holds only in-frame clones, not every one. The sample has 50,000 or so clones, over 75% seen once. The V call is TRBV29-1, the J call TRBJ2-7, with a tentative D call TRBD1 (7 bases). The sequenced sample was PBMCs, obtained from a glioma patient whose treatment included an IDH1 peptide vaccine. This sequence was found in a man aged 50 to 60 with glioma. The CDR3 DNA reads as TGCAGCGCCGGAGGGGGCGGCTACGAGCAGTACTTC. This translates into CSAGGGGYEQYF.